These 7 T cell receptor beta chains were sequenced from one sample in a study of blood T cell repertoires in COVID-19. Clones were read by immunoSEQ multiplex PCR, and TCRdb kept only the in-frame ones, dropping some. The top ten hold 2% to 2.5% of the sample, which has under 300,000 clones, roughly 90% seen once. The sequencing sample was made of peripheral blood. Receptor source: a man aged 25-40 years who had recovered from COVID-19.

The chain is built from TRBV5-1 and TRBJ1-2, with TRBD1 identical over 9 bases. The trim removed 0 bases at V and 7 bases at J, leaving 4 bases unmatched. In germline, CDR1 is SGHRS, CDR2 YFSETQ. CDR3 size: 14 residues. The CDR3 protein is CASSLGDRVFGYTF. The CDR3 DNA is TGCGCCAGCAGCTTGGGGGACAGGGTCTTTGGCTACACCTTC.

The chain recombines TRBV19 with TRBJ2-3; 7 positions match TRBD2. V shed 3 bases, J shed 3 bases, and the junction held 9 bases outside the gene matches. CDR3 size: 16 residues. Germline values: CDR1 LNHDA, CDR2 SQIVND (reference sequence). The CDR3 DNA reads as TGTGCCAGTAGTATCACCGAGGGAGGGGTAACAGATACGCAGTATTTT. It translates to CASSITEGGVTDTQYF.

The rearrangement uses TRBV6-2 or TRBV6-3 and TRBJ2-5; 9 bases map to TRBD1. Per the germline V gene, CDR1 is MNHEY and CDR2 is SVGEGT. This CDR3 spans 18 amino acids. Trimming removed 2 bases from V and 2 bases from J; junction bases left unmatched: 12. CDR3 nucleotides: TGTGCCAGCAGTTACCTCCAATTCCGGGACAGGGCACAAGAGACCCAGTACTTC. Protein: CASSYLQFRDRAQETQYF.

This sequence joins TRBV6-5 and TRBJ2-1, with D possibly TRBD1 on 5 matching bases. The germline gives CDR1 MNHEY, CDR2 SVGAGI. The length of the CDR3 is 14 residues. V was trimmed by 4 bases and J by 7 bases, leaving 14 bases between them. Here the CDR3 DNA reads TGTGCCAGCAGTTGGGGCAGTCTGGAGAATGAGCAGTTCTTC. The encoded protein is CASSWGSLENEQFF.

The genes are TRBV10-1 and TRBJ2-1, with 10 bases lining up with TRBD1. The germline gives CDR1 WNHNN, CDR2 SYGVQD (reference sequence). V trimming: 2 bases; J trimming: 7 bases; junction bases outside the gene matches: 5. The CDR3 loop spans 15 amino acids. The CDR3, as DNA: TGCGCCAGCAGTGAGGTTGGGACAGGGGTGAATGAGCAGTTCTTC. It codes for CASSEVGTGVNEQFF.

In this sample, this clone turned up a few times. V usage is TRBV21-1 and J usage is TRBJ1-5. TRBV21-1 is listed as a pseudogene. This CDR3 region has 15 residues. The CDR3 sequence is CASGNGGRDNQPQHF. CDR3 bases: TGTGCCAGCGGGAACGGCGGGCGGGACAATCAGCCCCAGCATTTT.

For the CDR3, the DNA is TGCAGCTTACGACAGGGTAGTTCGACAGATACGCAGTATTTT. It encodes CSLRQGSSTDTQYF. V is TRBV29-1 and J is TRBJ2-3, with 7 bases fitting TRBD1. V shed 8 bases, J shed 3 bases, and the junction held 11 bases outside the gene matches. The CDR3 covers 14 residues. CDR1 and CDR2 from the germline V gene are SQVTM and ANQGSEA.